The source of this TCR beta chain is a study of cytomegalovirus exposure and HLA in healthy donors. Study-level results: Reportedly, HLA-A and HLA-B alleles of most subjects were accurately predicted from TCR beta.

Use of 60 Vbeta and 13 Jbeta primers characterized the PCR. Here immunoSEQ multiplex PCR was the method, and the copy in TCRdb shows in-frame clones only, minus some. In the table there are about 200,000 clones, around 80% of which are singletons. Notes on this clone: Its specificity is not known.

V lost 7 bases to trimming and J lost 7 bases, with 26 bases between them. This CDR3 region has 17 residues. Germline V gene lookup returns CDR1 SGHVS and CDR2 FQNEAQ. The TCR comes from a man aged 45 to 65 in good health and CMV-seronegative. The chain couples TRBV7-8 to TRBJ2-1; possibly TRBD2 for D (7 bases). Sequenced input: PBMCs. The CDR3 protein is CASTLGGGGPVLNEQFF. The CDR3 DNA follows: TGTGCCAGCACCCTGGGAGGGGGAGGGCCTGTTTTAAATGAGCAGTTCTTC.